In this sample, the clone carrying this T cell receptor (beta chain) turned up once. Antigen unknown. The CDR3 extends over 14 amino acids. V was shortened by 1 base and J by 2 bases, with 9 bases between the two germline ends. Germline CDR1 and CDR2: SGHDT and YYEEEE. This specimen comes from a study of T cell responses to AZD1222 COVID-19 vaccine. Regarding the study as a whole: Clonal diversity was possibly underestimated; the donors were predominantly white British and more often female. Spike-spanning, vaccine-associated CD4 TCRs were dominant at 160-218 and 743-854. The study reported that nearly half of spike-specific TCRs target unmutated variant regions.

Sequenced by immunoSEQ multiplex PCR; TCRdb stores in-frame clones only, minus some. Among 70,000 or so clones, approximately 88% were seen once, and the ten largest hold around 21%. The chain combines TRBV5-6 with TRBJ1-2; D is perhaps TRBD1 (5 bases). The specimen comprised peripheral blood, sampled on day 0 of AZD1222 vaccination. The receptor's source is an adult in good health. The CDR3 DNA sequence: TGTGCCAGCAGCTTGTATCGGGGGAACTATGGCTACACCTTC. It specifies CASSLYRGNYGYTF. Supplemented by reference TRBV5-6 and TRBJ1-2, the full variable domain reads DAGVTQSPTHLIKTRGQQVTLRCSPKSGHDTVSWYQQALGQGPQFIFQYYEEEERQRGNFPDRFSGHQFPNYSSELNVNALLLGDSALYLCASSLYRGNYGYTFGSGTRLTVV.